At least ten counts were recorded for the clone carrying this TCR beta chain. Its target is unknown. RNA transcripts were the template for amplifying TCR beta CDR3 regions. First-round RT-PCR with HTBI primers amplified the TCR CDR3 region. TCRdb reprocessed the multiplex PCR reads with MiXCR, giving one entry per CDR3 protein. The top ten clones hold 15% to 20% of a sample with about 560,000 distinct CDR3 sequences, approximately 16% of them seen once. No ophthalmopathy progression within 18 months constituted stable Graves' hyperthyroidism. This record comes from a study of T cells in Graves' hyperthyroidism and ophthalmopathy. Study-wide results and limits: Expanded thyroid clonotypes (above 0.001) were mostly also found in blood. Model output signaled ophthalmopathy a median approximately six months ahead of onset. In simple terms, a model built on 13 V-J features told ophthalmopathy apart from stable hyperthyroidism.

The CDR3 contains 16 residues. Per the germline V gene, CDR1 is DFQATT and CDR2 is SNEGSKA (reference sequence). The V segment lost 1 base and the J segment 2 bases; nucleotides outside the gene matches: 6. The sample was blood. The clonotype was recovered from a woman aged 18 to 35 with Graves' hyperthyroidism. V is TRBV20-1 and J is TRBJ2-3; 10 bases are a match to TRBD2. This CDR3 reads CSARASSGGNTDTQYF. CDR3 nucleotides: TGCAGTGCTAGAGCATCTAGCGGGGGAAACACAGATACGCAGTATTTT.